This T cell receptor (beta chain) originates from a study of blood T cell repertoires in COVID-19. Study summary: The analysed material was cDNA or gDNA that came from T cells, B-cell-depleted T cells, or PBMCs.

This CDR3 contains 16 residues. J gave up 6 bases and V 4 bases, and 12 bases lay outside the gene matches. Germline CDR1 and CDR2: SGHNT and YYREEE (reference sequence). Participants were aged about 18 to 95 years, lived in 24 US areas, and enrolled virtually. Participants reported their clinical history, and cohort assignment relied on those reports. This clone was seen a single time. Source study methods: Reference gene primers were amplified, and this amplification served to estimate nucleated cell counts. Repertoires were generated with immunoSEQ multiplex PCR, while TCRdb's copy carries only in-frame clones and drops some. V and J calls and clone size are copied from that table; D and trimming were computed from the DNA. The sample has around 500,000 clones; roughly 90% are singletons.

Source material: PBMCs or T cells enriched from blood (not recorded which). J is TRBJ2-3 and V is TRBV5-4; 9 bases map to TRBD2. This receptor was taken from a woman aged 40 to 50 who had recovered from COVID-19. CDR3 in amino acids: CASSRLEGGRVDTQYF. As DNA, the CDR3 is TGTGCCAGCAGCCGGTTAGAGGGCGGGAGGGTGGATACGCAGTATTTT.